A single sample gave rise to the 15 T cell receptor beta chains below, sequenced in a study of T cells in Graves' hyperthyroidism and ophthalmopathy (dated 2019 in TCRdb). Preparation of the library involved multiplex PCR. The listed sequencing device is Illumina HiSeq 2000. The TCR beta CDR3 regions were amplified from the RNA transcripts. For the first round of RT-PCR on the TCR CDR3, the HTBI primer set was used together with the Qiagen OneStep RT-PCR kit. In TCRdb, the public reads were trimmed at Q25 with fastp and aligned with MiXCR, with productive beta chains retained. Identical CDR3 proteins give one entry, which carries the most common genes and DNA. The sample includes a few hundred thousand distinct CDR3 sequences, with about 46% observed a single time. 44% of the sample is held by the ten biggest clonotypes. Sequencing used peripheral blood or thyroid tissue (not recorded which). These receptors were collected from an adult woman with Graves' disease, either hyperthyroidism or ophthalmopathy (not recorded which).

About this clonotype: A read error is possible here, since a much larger clone lies one base away. This chain uses TRBV7-6 with TRBJ1-3, with 7 nucleotides matching TRBD1. The germline V gene has CDR1 SGHVS and CDR2 FNYEAQ. The CDR3 loop spans 17 amino acids. CDR3 bases: TGTGCCAGCAGCTTAAGGACAGGTTCGAGCTCTGGAGACACCATATATTTT. Its protein is CASSLRTGSSSGDTIYF.

This clonotype appeared once. The gene calls are TRBV7-8 and TRBJ1-1; 8 bases match TRBD1. This CDR3 is built from 14 residues. Trimming at V came to 5 bases and at J to 3 bases, leaving 5 bases not matched to a gene. Looked up from germline, CDR1 is SGHVS and CDR2 is FQNEAQ. CDR3 protein: CASSPDRGHTEAFF. The CDR3 DNA is TGTGCCAGCAGCCCCGACAGGGGCCACACTGAAGCTTTCTTT.

This clonotype was recorded once. The V gene is TRBV5-1, the J gene TRBJ1-2, with D perhaps matching TRBD1 (5 bases). CDR3 length: 13 residues. V lost 5 bases to trimming and J lost 2 bases, with 10 bases between them. CDR1 is SGHRS and CDR2 is YFSETQ in the germline V gene. The chain's CDR3 is CASRPAGNYGYTF. CDR3 bases: TGCGCCAGCAGGCCGGCAGGGAACTATGGCTACACCTTC.

This clonotype was detected many times. The chain combines TRBV7-2 with TRBJ1-1; D gene uncertain. The V and J ends lost 1 base and 11 bases respectively, with 17 bases between them. The CDR3 runs to 14 residues. Germline assignment: CDR1 SGHTA and CDR2 FQGNSA. The CDR3 protein is CASSLGVDPTGAFF. The CDR3 DNA reads as TGTGCCAGCAGCTTAGGGGTGGACCCGACGGGGGCTTTCTTT.

About this clonotype itself: The CDR3 does not end in the conserved phenylalanine or tryptophan, so this is likely a read error. This chain joins TRBV7-3 and TRBJ1-1; the match to TRBD1 covers 7 bases. CDR3 size: 14 residues. Germline V lookup: CDR1 SGHTA, CDR2 FQGTGA. V was pared by 8 bases and J by 1 base, with 7 bases of the junction left unmatched. CDR3 region: CASRPGTANTEAFC. Written as DNA, the CDR3 is TGTGCCAGCCGCCCGGGGACAGCGAACACTGAAGCTTTCTGT.

This clonotype showed up many times. The chain uses TRBV20-1 and TRBJ1-2; D gene ambiguous. Germline CDR1 reads DFQATT; CDR2 reads SNEGSKA (reference sequence). The V end was cut by 3 bases, the J end by 4 bases, with 12 bases between. CDR3 length: 13 amino acids. CDR3 in DNA: TGCAGTGCTAGCCCGCGGGCTGGCTATGGCTACACCTTC. This gives the protein CSASPRAGYGYTF.

In this sample, this clonotype turned up once. This rearrangement joins TRBV7-7 to TRBJ2-7; TRBD2 is a possible D gene (6 bases). Trimming stripped 2 bases from V and 6 bases from J, with 14 bases between. The CDR3 has 14 amino acids. CDR1 and CDR2 (germline): SSHAT, FNYEAQ (reference sequence). The CDR3 here is CASSLYRDSAEQYF. CDR3 nucleotide sequence: TGTGCCAGCAGCTTATACCGGGACTCAGCCGAGCAGTACTTC. The full variable domain, in which reference TRBV7-7 and TRBJ2-7 provide the parts outside the CDR3, is GAGVSQSPRYKVTKRGQDVTLRCDPISSHATLYWYQQALGQGPEFLTYFNYEAQPDKSGLPSDRFSAERPEGSISTLTIQRTEQRDSAMYRCASSLYRDSAEQYFGPGTRLTVT.

The chain is built from TRBV10-3 and TRBJ2-7, with D possibly being TRBD2 (6 bases). CDR3 length: 13 residues. Germline CDR1 is ENHRY and CDR2 is SYGVKD. V lost 10 bases, J lost 7 bases, and 20 bases lay in between. As DNA, the CDR3 is TGTGCCACGAGGGGCGGGAATCAGGAGGAGCAGTACTTC. It encodes CATRGGNQEEQYF.

This clonotype showed up many times. This sequence joins TRBV5-1 and TRBJ2-5; D is uncertain. Germline lookup yields CDR1 SGHRS and CDR2 YFSETQ. This CDR3 comprises 13 residues. V was clipped by 6 bases and J by 4 bases, with 13 bases between them. CDR3 amino acids: CASNVWPGETQYF. The DNA for the CDR3 is TGCGCCAGCAATGTATGGCCAGGAGAGACCCAGTACTTC.

This clonotype showed up many times. The V gene is TRBV4-2, the J gene TRBJ2-5; perhaps TRBD1 as D (6 bases). The CDR3 length is 15 residues. Trimming pared 3 bases from V and 0 bases from J, leaving 11 bases between. CDR1 is LGHNA, CDR2 YNFKEQ, per germline. The CDR3 DNA is TGTGCCAGCAGCCAGAAACAGGGTGACCAAGAGACCCAGTACTTC. Translation gives CASSQKQGDQETQYF.

Points on this clonotype: This may be a read error, as it is one base from a much larger clone. J is TRBJ2-2 and V is TRBV4-2; 7 bases agree with TRBD1. The CDR3 loop spans 14 amino acids. Per the germline V gene, CDR1 is LGHNA and CDR2 is YNFKEQ. DNA for the CDR3: TGTGCCAGCCGCCGACAGGGAGCCGCCGGGGAGCTGCTTTTT. It codes for CASRRQGAAGELLF.

This clonotype turned up a few times. The rearrangement joins TRBV18 to TRBJ2-7; perhaps TRBD2 as D (5 bases). The germline CDR1 and CDR2 sequences are KGHSH and LQKENI. CDR3 length: 14 amino acids. V was clipped by 2 bases and J by 6 bases, with 14 bases between them. CDR3 region: CASSPNPGMSEQYF. The CDR3 DNA sequence: TGTGCCAGCTCACCAAATCCGGGAATGAGCGAGCAGTACTTC.

In this sample, this clonotype turned up many times. The rearrangement joins TRBV12-3 or TRBV12-4 to TRBJ2-7, with no clear D. The CDR3 has 13 amino acids. V gave up 7 bases and J gave up 0 bases, with 10 bases separating them. This CDR3 is CASKLYDSYEQYF. DNA of the CDR3: TGTGCCAGCAAACTCTACGACTCCTACGAGCAGTACTTC.

This clonotype was seen ten or more times. CDR3 amino acids: CASSPREGGYTF. CDR3 in DNA: TGTGCCAGCAGCCCCCGGGAGGGAGGCTACACCTTC. The chain couples TRBV5-6 to TRBJ1-2, with no clear D. This CDR3 has 12 amino acids. Per the germline V gene, CDR1 is SGHDT and CDR2 is YYEEEE. The V and J ends lost 4 bases and 8 bases respectively, with 12 bases between them.

This clonotype was seen many times. The rearrangement links TRBV4-1 to TRBJ1-5, with a weak D call TRBD1 (5 bases). V shed 2 bases and J shed 8 bases, with 16 bases lying between them. This CDR3 has 15 amino acids. Germline V gene lookup returns CDR1 MGHRA and CDR2 YSYEKL. CDR3 nucleotides: TGCGCCAGCAGCCAACTGGGGGAGGGGTTGAAGCCCCAGCATTTT. As protein: CASSQLGEGLKPQHF.